This entry concerns a single T cell receptor (beta chain). What it binds is not known. The entry originates in a study of OX40 agonist ivuxolimab in advanced cancers. Study-wide findings and caveats: Also present in some nonresponders was a low level of normalized T-cell clonal expansion. CD8+ T cells showed, on average, more clonal expansion than CD4+ cells.

Data came from immunoSEQ multiplex PCR; TCRdb stores just in-frame clones and leaves some out. Of about 12,000 clones listed, approximately 82% are singletons. Patients were ineligible given autoimmune disease history or systemic immunosuppression. The CDR3 loop spans 14 amino acids. Germline assignment: CDR1 MNHGY and CDR2 SVAAGI. V was trimmed by 3 bases and J by 4 bases, leaving 12 bases between them. The V and J genes are TRBV6-9 and TRBJ1-1; D may be TRBD1 (5 bases). The material sequenced was CD4+ or CD8+ T cells sorted from blood, taken in a trial of the OX40 agonist ivuxolimab. This sequence was found in an adult with an advanced solid tumor such as melanoma, head and neck, liver or kidney cancer. The CDR3 DNA is TGTGCCAGCAGTTACTTAACGGGGGGCACTGAAGCTTTCTTT. It yields the protein CASSYLTGGTEAFF.